Each of the 11 T cell receptor beta chains below was sequenced from the same sample in a study of early T cells in non-severe SARS-CoV-2 infection (dated by TCRdb to the early 2020s). Libraries came from 5' RACE. The reads were generated on a NextSeq 500. TCRdb reprocessed the public reads (quality trimming at Q25 with fastp, clone calling with MiXCR) and kept in-frame beta chains. CDR3 protein sequences are deduplicated, and each keeps its most common genes and DNA. Recorded for this sample are under 35,000 distinct CDR3 sequences; less than 10% of them occurred a single time. The ten largest account for approximately 13% of the sample. What was sequenced was whole blood. Source of these receptors: an adult who was a healthcare worker with PCR-confirmed SARS-CoV-2 infection or an uninfected control (not recorded which).

The rearrangement uses TRBV11-2 and TRBJ2-7; maybe TRBD2 (6 bases). V was shortened by 1 base and J by 6 bases, with 13 bases between the two germline ends. Germline CDR1 SGHAT, CDR2 FQNNGV. The CDR3 consists of 14 residues. This chain's CDR3 is CASSLVFGGVEQYF. The CDR3 DNA reads TGTGCCAGCAGCTTAGTCTTTGGAGGGGTCGAGCAGTACTTC.

In its sample, this clonotype was seen many times. The V call is TRBV6-4, the J call TRBJ2-1, with D possibly being TRBD1 (5 bases). Germline V lookup: CDR1 MRHNA, CDR2 SNTAGT. This CDR3 contains 13 residues. Trimming removed 8 bases at V and 5 bases at J, with 13 bases between. The CDR3 reads CASGTGSHNEQFF. CDR3 nucleotide sequence: TGTGCCAGCGGAACAGGTTCCCACAATGAGCAGTTCTTC.

The chain recombines TRBV6-5 with TRBJ1-5; D unresolved. The CDR3 spans 15 residues. The V end was cut by 5 bases, the J end by 0 bases, with 11 bases between. In germline, CDR1 is MNHEY, CDR2 SVGAGI. The DNA of the CDR3 is TGTGCCAGCAGTCGGTTAGAGTATAGCAATCAGCCCCAGCATTTT. As protein: CASSRLEYSNQPQHF.

Many counts were recorded for this clonotype. The chain couples TRBV19 to TRBJ1-5, with 12 nucleotides matching TRBD1. V lost 5 bases, J lost 7 bases, and 9 bases stayed unmatched. This CDR3 spans 16 amino acids. Germline CDR1 LNHDA, CDR2 SQIVND (reference sequence). The CDR3 coding sequence is TGTGCCAGTAGTTTCCGGGGACAGGGGGCACGGCAGCCCCAGCATTTT. The encoded protein is CASSFRGQGARQPQHF.

This clonotype was counted at least ten times. J is TRBJ2-7 and V is TRBV29-1, with unresolved D. The CDR3 runs to 13 residues. Germline V gene lookup returns CDR1 SQVTM and CDR2 ANQGSEA. Between the trimmed V and J ends, which lost 0 bases and 0 bases, there was a span of 6 bases. CDR3 coding DNA: TGCAGCGTTGAAGAGGATATCTCCTACGAGCAGTACTTC. Translating it yields CSVEEDISYEQYF.

This clonotype has a handful of counts. The chain uses TRBV12-3 or TRBV12-4 and TRBJ1-4; perhaps TRBD1 as D (6 bases). The CDR3 is 14 amino acids. V gave up 5 bases and J gave up 6 bases, with 13 bases separating them. The DNA for the CDR3 is TGTGCCAGCAGTCCACAGGGAACCGATGAAAAACTGTTTTTT. This translates into CASSPQGTDEKLFF.

This clonotype occurred many times. This CDR3 reads CASSLSSLRDTEAFF. CDR3 nucleotide sequence: TGTGCCAGCAGCTTATCCAGCCTACGGGACACTGAAGCTTTCTTT. This rearrangement joins TRBV11-3 to TRBJ1-1; D remains ambiguous. CDR3 length: 15 residues. V was clipped by 2 bases and J by 3 bases, with 13 bases between them. Germline CDR1 and CDR2: SGHNT and YENEEA.

The chain couples TRBV11-1 to TRBJ2-5; possible D gene TRBD2, 5 bases. V dropped 2 bases and J dropped 5 bases, with 12 bases sitting between them. Germline CDR1 reads SGHAT; CDR2 reads FQDESV (reference sequence). This CDR3 is 14 amino acids long. The CDR3 DNA is TGTGCCAGCAGCTTACATGAGGGCACGGAGACCCAGTACTTC. This sequence encodes CASSLHEGTETQYF.

In its sample, this clonotype was seen a few times. This sequence joins TRBV5-5 and TRBJ1-4; no definite D call. With 2 bases removed from V and 3 bases from J, the gap between germline ends came to 5 bases. Germline loops: CDR1 SGHKS, CDR2 YYEKEE (reference sequence). The CDR3 is made up of 13 amino acids. CDR3 nucleotide sequence: TGTGCCAGCAGCTTAGGGTCTAATGAAAAACTGTTTTTT. This translates into CASSLGSNEKLFF.

The CDR3 DNA reads as TGTGCCAGCAGCGCAGGAGTGGCGAGGACCCAGTACTTC. The encoded protein is CASSAGVARTQYF. This chain uses TRBV7-2 with TRBJ2-5, with unresolved D. Germline CDR1 SGHTA, CDR2 FQGNSA. This CDR3 has 13 amino acids. V was clipped by 5 bases and J by 7 bases, with 14 bases between them.

V gene TRBV12-3 or TRBV12-4 combines with J gene TRBJ2-2; 7 bases are shared with TRBD2. The CDR3 contains 16 residues. Trimming took 6 bases from V and 1 from J; bases not matched to a gene: 8. The CDR3 sequence is CASSPWGEGNTGELFF. The CDR3 DNA reads as TGTGCCAGCAGCCCCTGGGGGGAGGGGAACACCGGGGAGCTGTTTTTT.